This T cell receptor (beta chain) came from a study of blood T cell repertoires in COVID-19. Libraries were prepared by immunoSEQ multiplex PCR; TCRdb keeps only in-frame clonotypes and omits some of them. Here the sample spans around 22,000 clones, more than 90% being singletons. CDR1 MNHEY and CDR2 SVGEGT come from the germline V gene. V shed 6 bases and J 4 bases; nucleotides not matched to a gene: 11. The CDR3 consists of 17 residues. The clonotype was recovered from a woman aged 70 to 79 with active COVID-19. This sequence joins TRBV6-2 or TRBV6-3 and TRBJ2-2; 10 nucleotides agree with TRBD1. The sample taken for sequencing was peripheral blood. The CDR3 bases are TGTGCCAGCAGCCTGGCGGGACAGGGGACAGGCACCGGGGAGCTGTTTTTT. This translates into CASSLAGQGTGTGELFF.